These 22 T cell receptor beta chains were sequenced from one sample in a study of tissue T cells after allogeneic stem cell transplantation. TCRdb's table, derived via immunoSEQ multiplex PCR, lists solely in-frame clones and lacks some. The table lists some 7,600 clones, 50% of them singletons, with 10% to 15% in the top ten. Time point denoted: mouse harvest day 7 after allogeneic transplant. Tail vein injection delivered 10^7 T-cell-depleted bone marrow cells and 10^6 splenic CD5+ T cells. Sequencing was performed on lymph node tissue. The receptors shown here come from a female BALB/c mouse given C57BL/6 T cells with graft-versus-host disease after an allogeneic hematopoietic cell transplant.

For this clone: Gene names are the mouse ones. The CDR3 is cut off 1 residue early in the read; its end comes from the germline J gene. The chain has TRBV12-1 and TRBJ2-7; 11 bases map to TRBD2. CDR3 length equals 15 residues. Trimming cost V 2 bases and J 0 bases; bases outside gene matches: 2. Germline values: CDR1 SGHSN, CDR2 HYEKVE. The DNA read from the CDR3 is TGTGCCAGCTCTCCCGGGACTGGGGGCTCCTATGAACAGTAC. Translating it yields CASSPGTGGSYEQY. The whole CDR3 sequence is CASSPGTGGSYEQYF. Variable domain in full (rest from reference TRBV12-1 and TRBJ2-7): DSGVVQSPRHIIKEKGGRSVLTCIPISGHSNVVWYQQTLGKELKFLIQHYEKVERDKGFLPSRFSVQQFDDYHSEMNMSALELEDSAMYFCASSPGTGGSYEQYFGPGTRLTVL.

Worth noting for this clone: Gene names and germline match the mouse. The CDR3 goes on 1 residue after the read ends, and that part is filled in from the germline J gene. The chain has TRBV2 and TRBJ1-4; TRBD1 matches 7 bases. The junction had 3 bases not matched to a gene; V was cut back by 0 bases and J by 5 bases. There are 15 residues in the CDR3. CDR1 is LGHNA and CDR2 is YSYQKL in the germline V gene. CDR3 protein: CASSQEGGANERLFF. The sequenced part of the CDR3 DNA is TGTGCCAGCAGCCAAGAAGGGGGCGCAAACGAAAGATTATTT.

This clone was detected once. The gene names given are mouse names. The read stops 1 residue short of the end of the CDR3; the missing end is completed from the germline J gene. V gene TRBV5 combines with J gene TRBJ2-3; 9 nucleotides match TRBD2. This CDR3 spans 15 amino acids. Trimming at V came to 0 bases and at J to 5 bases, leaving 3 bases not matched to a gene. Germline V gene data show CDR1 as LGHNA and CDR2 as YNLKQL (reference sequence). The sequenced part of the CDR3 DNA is TGTGCCAGCAGCCAAGAGCTGGGGGGGGGAGAAACGCTGTAT. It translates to CASSQELGGGETLY. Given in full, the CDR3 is CASSQELGGGETLYF.

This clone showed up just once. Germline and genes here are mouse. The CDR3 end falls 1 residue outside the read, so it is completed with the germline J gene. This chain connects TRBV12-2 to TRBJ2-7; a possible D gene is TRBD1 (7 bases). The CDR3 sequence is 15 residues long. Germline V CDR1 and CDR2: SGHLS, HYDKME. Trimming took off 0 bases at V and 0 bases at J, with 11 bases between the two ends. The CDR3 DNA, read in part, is TGTGCCAGCTCTCTCGAGGGGGCGAGCTCCTATGAACAGTAC. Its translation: CASSLEGASSYEQY. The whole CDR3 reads CASSLEGASSYEQYF. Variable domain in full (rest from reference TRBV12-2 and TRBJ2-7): NSGVVQSPRYIIKGKGERSILKCIPISGHLSVAWYQQTQGQELKFFIQHYDKMERDKGNLPSRFSVQQFDDYHSEMNMSALELEDSAVYFCASSLEGASSYEQYFGPGTRLTVL.

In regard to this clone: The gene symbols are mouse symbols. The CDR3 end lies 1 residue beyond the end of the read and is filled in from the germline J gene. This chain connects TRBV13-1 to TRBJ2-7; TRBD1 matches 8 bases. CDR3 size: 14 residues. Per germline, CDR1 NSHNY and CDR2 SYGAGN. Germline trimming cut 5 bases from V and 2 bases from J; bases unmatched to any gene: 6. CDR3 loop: CASSSGQGPYEQYF. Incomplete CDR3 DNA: TGTGCCAGCAGCTCAGGACAGGGACCCTATGAACAGTAC.

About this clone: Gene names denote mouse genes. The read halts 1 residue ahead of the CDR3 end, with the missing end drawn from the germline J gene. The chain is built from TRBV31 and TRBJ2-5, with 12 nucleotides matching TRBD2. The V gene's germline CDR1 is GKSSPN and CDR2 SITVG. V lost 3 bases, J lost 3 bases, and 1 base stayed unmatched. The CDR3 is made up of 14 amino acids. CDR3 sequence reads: CAWRDWGGQDTQYF. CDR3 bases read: TGTGCCTGGAGGGACTGGGGGGGACAAGACACCCAGTAC.

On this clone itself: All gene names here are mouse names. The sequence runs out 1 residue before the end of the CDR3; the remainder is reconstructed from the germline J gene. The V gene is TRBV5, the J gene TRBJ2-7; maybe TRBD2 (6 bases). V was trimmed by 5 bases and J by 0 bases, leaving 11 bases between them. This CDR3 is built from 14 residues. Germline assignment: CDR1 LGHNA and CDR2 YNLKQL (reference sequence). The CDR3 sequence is CASSSRDFSYEQYF. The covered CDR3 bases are TGTGCCAGCAGCTCCCGGGACTTCTCCTATGAACAGTAC.

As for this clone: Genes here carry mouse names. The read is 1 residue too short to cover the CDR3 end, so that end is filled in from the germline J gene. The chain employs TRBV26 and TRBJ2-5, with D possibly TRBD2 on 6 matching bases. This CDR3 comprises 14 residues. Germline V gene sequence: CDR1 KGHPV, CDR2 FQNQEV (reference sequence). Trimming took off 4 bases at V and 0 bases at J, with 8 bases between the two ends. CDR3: CASSPTGNQDTQYF. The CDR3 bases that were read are TGTGCCAGCAGTCCGACTGGTAACCAAGACACCCAGTAC.

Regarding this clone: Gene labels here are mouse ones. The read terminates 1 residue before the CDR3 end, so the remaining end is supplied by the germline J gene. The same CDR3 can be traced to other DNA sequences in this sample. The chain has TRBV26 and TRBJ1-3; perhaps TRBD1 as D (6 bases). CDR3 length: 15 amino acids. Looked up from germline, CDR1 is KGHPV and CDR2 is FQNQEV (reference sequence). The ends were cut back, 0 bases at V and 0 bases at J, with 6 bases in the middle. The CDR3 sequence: CASSLSRGSGNTLYF. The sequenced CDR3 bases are TGTGCCAGCAGTCTGTCCAGGGGTTCTGGAAATACGCTCTAT.

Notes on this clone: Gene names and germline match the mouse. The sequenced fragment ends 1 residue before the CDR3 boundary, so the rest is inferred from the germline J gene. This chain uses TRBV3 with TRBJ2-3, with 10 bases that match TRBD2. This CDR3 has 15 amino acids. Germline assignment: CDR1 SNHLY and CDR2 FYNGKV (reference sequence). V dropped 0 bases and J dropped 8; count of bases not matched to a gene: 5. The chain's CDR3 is CASSLALGGRGTLYF. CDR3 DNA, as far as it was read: TGTGCCAGCAGCTTAGCGCTGGGGGGGCGGGGAACGCTGTAT.

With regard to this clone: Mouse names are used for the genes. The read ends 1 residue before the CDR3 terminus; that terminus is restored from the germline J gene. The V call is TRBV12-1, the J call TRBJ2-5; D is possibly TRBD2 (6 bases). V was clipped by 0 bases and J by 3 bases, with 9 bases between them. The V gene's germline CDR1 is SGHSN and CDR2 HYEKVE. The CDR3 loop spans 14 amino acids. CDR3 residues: CASSLGWGQDTQYF. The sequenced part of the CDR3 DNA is TGTGCCAGCTCTCTCGGCTGGGGTCAAGACACCCAGTAC.

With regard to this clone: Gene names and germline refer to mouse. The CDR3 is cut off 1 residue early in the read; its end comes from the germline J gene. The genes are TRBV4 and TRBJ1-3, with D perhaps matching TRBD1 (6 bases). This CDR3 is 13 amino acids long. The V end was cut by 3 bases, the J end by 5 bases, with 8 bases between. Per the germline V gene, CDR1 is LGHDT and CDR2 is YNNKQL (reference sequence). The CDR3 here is CASSYGTRNTLYF. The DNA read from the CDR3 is TGTGCCAGCAGCTACGGGACAAGAAATACGCTCTAT.

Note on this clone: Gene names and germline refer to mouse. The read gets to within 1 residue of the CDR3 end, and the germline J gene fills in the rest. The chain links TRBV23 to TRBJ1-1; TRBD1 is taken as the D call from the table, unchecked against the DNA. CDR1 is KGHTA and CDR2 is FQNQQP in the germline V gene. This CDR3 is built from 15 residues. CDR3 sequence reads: CSSSRGQGGSTEVFF. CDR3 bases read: TGCTCCAGCAGTCGAGGACAGGGAGGGAGCACAGAAGTCTTC.

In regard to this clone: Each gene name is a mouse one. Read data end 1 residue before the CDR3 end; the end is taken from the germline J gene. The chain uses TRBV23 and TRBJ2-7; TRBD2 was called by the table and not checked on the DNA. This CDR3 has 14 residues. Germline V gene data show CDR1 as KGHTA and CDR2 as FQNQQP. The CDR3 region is CSSSPLGGREEQYF. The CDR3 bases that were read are TGCTCCAGCAGTCCCCTGGGGGGGCGCGAGGAACAGTAC.

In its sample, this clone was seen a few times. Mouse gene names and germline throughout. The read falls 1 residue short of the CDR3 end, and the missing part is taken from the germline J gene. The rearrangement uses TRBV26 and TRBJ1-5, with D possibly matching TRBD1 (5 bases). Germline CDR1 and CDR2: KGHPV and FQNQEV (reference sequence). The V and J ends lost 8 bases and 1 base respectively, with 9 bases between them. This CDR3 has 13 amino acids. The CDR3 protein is CASGGGNNQAPLF. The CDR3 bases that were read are TGTGCCAGCGGTGGGGGGAACAACCAGGCTCCGCTT.

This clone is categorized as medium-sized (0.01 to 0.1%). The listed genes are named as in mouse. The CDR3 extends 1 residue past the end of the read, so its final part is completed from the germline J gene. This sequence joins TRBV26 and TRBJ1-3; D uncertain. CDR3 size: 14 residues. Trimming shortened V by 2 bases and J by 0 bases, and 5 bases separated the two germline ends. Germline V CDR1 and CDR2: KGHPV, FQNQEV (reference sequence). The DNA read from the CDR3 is TGTGCCAGCAGTCTGGGGTATTCTGGAAATACGCTCTAT. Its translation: CASSLGYSGNTLY. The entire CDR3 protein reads CASSLGYSGNTLYF.

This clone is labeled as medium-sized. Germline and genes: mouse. The covered CDR3 bases are TGTGCCAGCAGTCCCGACTGGGGGGGCTATGAACAGTAC. Translating gives CASSPDWGGYEQY. Given in full, the CDR3 is CASSPDWGGYEQYF. This rearrangement joins TRBV4 to TRBJ2-7, with 11 bases fitting TRBD2. Sequencing ends 1 residue short of the CDR3 end; the germline J gene provides the rest. CDR1 is LGHDT and CDR2 is YNNKQL in the germline V gene (reference sequence). V trimming: 6 bases; J trimming: 3 bases; junction bases outside the gene matches: 4. This CDR3 region has 14 residues.

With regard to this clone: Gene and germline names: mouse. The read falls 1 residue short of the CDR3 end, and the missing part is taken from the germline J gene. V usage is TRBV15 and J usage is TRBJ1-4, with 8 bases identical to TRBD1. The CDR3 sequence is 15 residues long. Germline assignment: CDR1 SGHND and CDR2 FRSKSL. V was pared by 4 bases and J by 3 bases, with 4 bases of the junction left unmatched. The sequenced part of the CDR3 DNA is TGTGCCAGCAGTTCCGGACAGGGCCCCAACGAAAGATTATTT. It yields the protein CASSSGQGPNERLF. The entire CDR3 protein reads CASSSGQGPNERLFF.

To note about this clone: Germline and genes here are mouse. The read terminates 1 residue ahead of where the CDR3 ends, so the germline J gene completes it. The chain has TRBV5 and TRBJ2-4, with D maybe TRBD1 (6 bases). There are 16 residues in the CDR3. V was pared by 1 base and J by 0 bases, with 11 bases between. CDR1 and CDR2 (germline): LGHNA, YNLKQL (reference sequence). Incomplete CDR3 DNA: TGTGCCAGCAGCCAAGCCTCCGGGACAAGTCAAAACACCTTGTAC. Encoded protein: CASSQASGTSQNTLY. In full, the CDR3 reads CASSQASGTSQNTLYF.

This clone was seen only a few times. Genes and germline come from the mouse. CDR3 protein: CASSLSHWGGTGQLYF. CDR3 DNA, as far as it was read: TGTGCCAGCAGTCTGTCACACTGGGGGGGCACCGGGCAGCTCTAC. The chain carries TRBV24 and TRBJ2-2; 10 bases line up with TRBD2. The read halts 1 residue ahead of the CDR3 end, with the missing end drawn from the germline J gene. Germline V gene lookup returns CDR1 KGHTA and CDR2 FRNEEI. J lost 4 bases, V lost 1 base, and 3 bases had no gene match. The CDR3 has 16 amino acids.

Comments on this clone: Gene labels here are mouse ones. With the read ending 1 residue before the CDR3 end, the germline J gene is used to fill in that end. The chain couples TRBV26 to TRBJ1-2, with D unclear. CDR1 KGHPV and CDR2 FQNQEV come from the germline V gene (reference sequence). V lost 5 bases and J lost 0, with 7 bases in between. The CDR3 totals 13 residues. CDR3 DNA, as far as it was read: TGTGCCAGCAGTTGGGATGCAAACTCCGACTACACC. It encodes CASSWDANSDYT. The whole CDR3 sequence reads CASSWDANSDYTF.

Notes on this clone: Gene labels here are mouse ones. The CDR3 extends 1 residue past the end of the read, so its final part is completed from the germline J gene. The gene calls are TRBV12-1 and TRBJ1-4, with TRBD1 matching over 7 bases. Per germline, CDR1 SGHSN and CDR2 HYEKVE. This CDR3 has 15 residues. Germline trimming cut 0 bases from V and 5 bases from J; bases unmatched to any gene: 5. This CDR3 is CASSLGDRVNERLFF. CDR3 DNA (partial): TGTGCCAGCTCTCTCGGAGACAGGGTAAACGAAAGATTATTT. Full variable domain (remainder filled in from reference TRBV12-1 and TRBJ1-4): DSGVVQSPRHIIKEKGGRSVLTCIPISGHSNVVWYQQTLGKELKFLIQHYEKVERDKGFLPSRFSVQQFDDYHSEMNMSALELEDSAMYFCASSLGDRVNERLFFGHGTKLSVL.